This entry lists 14 T cell receptor beta chains sequenced from one sample in a study of CD8 T cell repertoires and HIV-1 epitope variants. This table comes from immunoSEQ multiplex PCR, and its TCRdb copy is limited to in-frame clones, with some not included. The sample lists some 5,200 clones; about three fifths were seen once. These receptors' antigens are unknown. Sequencing was done on a sample of cultured CD8+ T cells derived from PBMCs. The receptors stem from a male donor with HIV.

The V gene is TRBV5-6, the J gene TRBJ1-3, with a tentative D call TRBD1 (6 bases). Looked up from germline, CDR1 is SGHDT and CDR2 is YYEEEE. The CDR3 extends over 18 amino acids. Trimming pared 0 bases from V and 0 bases from J, leaving 16 bases between. The CDR3 sequence is CASSLVGGSFYSGNTIYF. The DNA of the CDR3 is TGTGCCAGCAGCTTGGTAGGGGGATCCTTCTACTCTGGAAACACCATATATTTT.

The CDR3 coding sequence is TGTGCCAGTAGTATGGGGCAGGCGACAGATACGCAGTATTTT. This sequence encodes CASSMGQATDTQYF. This chain joins TRBV19 and TRBJ2-3; TRBD1 is a possible D gene (5 bases). CDR1 LNHDA and CDR2 SQIVND come from the germline V gene (reference sequence). The CDR3 is 14 amino acids. V gave up 3 bases and J gave up 3 bases, with 10 bases separating them.

The chain combines TRBV7-6 with TRBJ1-6, with unresolved D. Per germline, CDR1 SGHVS and CDR2 FNYEAQ. CDR3 size: 14 residues. The germline V and J ends were trimmed by 1 base and 10 bases, with 11 bases remaining between them. The CDR3 sequence is CASSLDGRNSPLHF. In DNA, the CDR3 is TGTGCCAGCAGCTTAGACGGGAGAAACTCACCCCTCCACTTT.

This clone is deemed medium-sized (0.01 to 0.1%). This sequence joins TRBV15 and TRBJ2-5; D uncertain. With 0 bases removed from V and 4 bases from J, the gap between germline ends came to 6 bases. CDR3 length: 13 amino acids. Germline V CDR1 and CDR2: LNHNV, YYDKDF (reference sequence). The CDR3: CATSRDRRETQYF. The DNA of the CDR3 is TGTGCCACCAGCAGAGATCGGAGAGAGACCCAGTACTTC.

V and J are TRBV7-6 and TRBJ2-7, with 8 bases identical to TRBD1. CDR1 is SGHVS and CDR2 is FNYEAQ in the germline V gene. This CDR3 contains 13 residues. Trimming took 5 bases from V and 3 from J; bases not matched to a gene: 3. The CDR3, as DNA: TGTGCCAGCAGCGCCGGGACAGGCTACGAGCAGTACTTC. Its translation is CASSAGTGYEQYF.

This sequence joins TRBV13 and TRBJ1-2; 8 bases map to TRBD1. The germline CDR1 and CDR2 sequences are PRHDT and FYEKMQ (reference sequence). The length of the CDR3 is 16 residues. J gave up 4 bases and V 5 bases, and 12 bases lay outside the gene matches. The DNA for the CDR3 is TGTGCCAGCAGCCTAGAGGGGTTGGACAGGGTCTATGGCTACACCTTC. Translation gives CASSLEGLDRVYGYTF.

The gene calls are TRBV6-5 and TRBJ2-7; D is undetermined. CDR3 length equals 15 residues. CDR1 is MNHEY and CDR2 is SVGAGI in the germline V gene. V gave up 3 bases and J gave up 8 bases, with 20 bases separating them. The chain's CDR3 is CASSYPEDPMPKQYF. CDR3 DNA: TGTGCCAGCAGTTATCCCGAGGACCCTATGCCCAAGCAGTACTTC.

The chain uses TRBV27 and TRBJ1-5; maybe TRBD1 (5 bases). V gave up 1 base and J gave up 5 bases, with 15 bases separating them. This CDR3 has 16 residues. Germline V lookup: CDR1 MNHEY, CDR2 SMNVEV (reference sequence). In DNA form, the CDR3 reads TGTGCCAGCAGTTTATGGGGGGGTATGGATGATCAGCCCCAGCATTTT. Translation gives CASSLWGGMDDQPQHF.

The genes are TRBV10-2 and TRBJ1-1; no clear D. CDR3 size: 14 residues. The germline CDR1 and CDR2 sequences are WSHSY and SAAADI. With 1 base removed from V and 3 bases from J, the gap between germline ends came to 9 bases. CDR3 in DNA: TGCGCCAGCAGTGAGTTGGAACTTTACACTGAAGCTTTCTTT. Protein product: CASSELELYTEAFF.

This chain links TRBV9 with TRBJ1-6, with D unresolved. Trimming shortened V by 0 bases and J by 4 bases, and 11 bases separated the two germline ends. This CDR3 has 16 residues. Germline CDR1 reads SGDLS; CDR2 reads YYNGEE. CDR3 amino acids: CASSVGEAGYNSPLHF. In DNA, the CDR3 is TGTGCCAGCAGCGTAGGGGAGGCTGGGTATAATTCACCCCTCCACTTT.

V usage is TRBV28 and J usage is TRBJ2-1; D possibly corresponds to TRBD2 (5 bases). V was cut by 5 bases and J by 1 base, with 12 bases left in between. CDR3 size: 15 residues. Germline V gene lookup returns CDR1 MDHEN and CDR2 SYDVKM. The CDR3 nucleotides are TGTGCCAGCAGTACTAGGGTAGATTCCTACAATGAGCAGTTCTTC. The encoded protein is CASSTRVDSYNEQFF.

This clone occurred once. The chain combines TRBV27 with TRBJ1-1; D is undetermined. Trimming took 6 bases from V and 11 from J, leaving 16 bases between them. Germline CDR1 reads MNHEY; CDR2 reads SMNVEV (reference sequence). This CDR3 has 12 residues. The CDR3, as DNA: TGTGCCAGCAGGGATATTCAAGAGGAGGCTTTCTTT. This codes for CASRDIQEEAFF.

This sequence joins TRBV9 and TRBJ2-7; D remains ambiguous. Deletions cut 4 bases from V and 3 bases from J, with 14 bases between. CDR1 is SGDLS and CDR2 is YYNGEE in the germline V gene. CDR3 length: 14 amino acids. The CDR3 DNA reads TGTGCCAGCAGCTTACGCGCAGCCGACTACGAGCAGTACTTC. Residues: CASSLRAADYEQYF.

This clone was observed a few times. V usage is TRBV19 and J usage is TRBJ1-1, with D possibly being TRBD1 (5 bases). The germline V gene encodes CDR1 LNHDA and CDR2 SQIVND (reference sequence). The V end was cut by 9 bases, the J end by 1 base, with 15 bases between. The CDR3 has 14 amino acids. The CDR3 DNA is TGTGCCAGCACTCCCAGGGAGGGGAACACTGAAGCTTTCTTT. Residues: CASTPREGNTEAFF. The full variable domain, completed using reference TRBV19 and TRBJ1-1, is DGGITQSPKYLFRKEGQNVTLSCEQNLNHDAMYWYRQDPGQGLRLIYYSQIVNDFQKGDIAEGYSVSREKKESFPLTVTSAQKNPTAFYLCASTPREGNTEAFFGQGTRLTVV.